The rows below give T cell receptor beta chains drawn from one sample of a study of radiation and T cells in renal cell carcinoma. Repertoires were generated with immunoSEQ multiplex PCR, while TCRdb's copy carries only in-frame clones and drops some. Altogether some 120,000 clones are present, roughly 80% being singletons, with the ten largest covering 2.5% to 3.5%. The material was blood, obtained from a patient whose treatment included radiotherapy and nephrectomy. The receptors stem from an older woman with renal cell carcinoma. Both conserved end residues are part of each CDR3. The order of the fields is clone size, V gene, J gene, D gene, CDR3 protein, CDR3 DNA. A D gene is named only where the DNA matches it firmly. Only part of the rows carry a size: once, few, many, or a class if the clone is expanded.

abundance: .
v_gene: TRBV30
j_gene: TRBJ2-5
d_gene: .
CDR3aa: CAWSQQGGGTQYF
CDR3nt: TGTGCCTGGAGTCAACAGGGTGGTGGGACCCAGTACTTC

abundance: once
v_gene: TRBV6-5
j_gene: TRBJ2-7
d_gene: TRBD1
CDR3aa: CASSYRIGTGIEQYF
CDR3nt: TGTGCCAGCAGTTACCGGATTGGGACAGGGATCGAGCAGTACTTC

abundance: .
v_gene: TRBV19
j_gene: TRBJ2-7
d_gene: .
CDR3aa: CASSMGSRGYEQYF
CDR3nt: TGTGCCAGTAGTATGGGATCGAGGGGCTACGAGCAGTACTTC

abundance: many
v_gene: TRBV2
j_gene: TRBJ1-2
d_gene: .
CDR3aa: CASSEGALNYGYTF
CDR3nt: TGTGCCAGCAGTGAAGGGGCCTTAAACTATGGCTACACCTTC

abundance: .
v_gene: TRBV5-4
j_gene: TRBJ2-7
d_gene: TRBD2
CDR3aa: CASSQGLAVSYEQYF
CDR3nt: TGTGCCAGCAGCCAGGGACTAGCGGTAAGCTACGAGCAGTACTTC

abundance: few
v_gene: TRBV19
j_gene: TRBJ1-1
d_gene: .
CDR3aa: CASSIRMNTEAFF
CDR3nt: TGTGCCAGTAGTATTCGCATGAACACTGAAGCTTTCTTT

abundance: .
v_gene: TRBV5-8
j_gene: TRBJ2-2
d_gene: TRBD2
CDR3aa: CASSLEVSGGPTGELFF
CDR3nt: TGTGCCAGCAGCTTGGAAGTTAGCGGGGGGCCCACCGGGGAGCTGTTTTTT

abundance: .
v_gene: TRBV18
j_gene: TRBJ1-1
d_gene: TRBD1
CDR3aa: CASSGQGTSNTEAFF
CDR3nt: TGTGCCAGCTCGGGACAGGGGACTTCGAACACTGAAGCTTTCTTT

abundance: .
v_gene: TRBV5-1
j_gene: TRBJ2-3
d_gene: .
CDR3aa: CATSLSGGGDTQYF
CDR3nt: TGCGCCACGAGTCTTAGCGGTGGTGGGGATACGCAGTATTTT

abundance: few
v_gene: TRBV4-3
j_gene: TRBJ2-4
d_gene: .
CDR3aa: CASSQDGSGVGIQYF
CDR3nt: TGCGCCAGCAGCCAAGATGGCTCAGGGGTGGGCATTCAGTACTTC

abundance: once
v_gene: TRBV23-1
j_gene: TRBJ1-3
d_gene: .
CDR3aa: CASSRRYTLSGNTIYF
CDR3nt: TGCGCCAGCAGTCGCCGGTATACTCTCTCTGGAAACACCATATATTTT

abundance: .
v_gene: TRBV11-2
j_gene: TRBJ1-3
d_gene: .
CDR3aa: CASSLGAGNTIYF
CDR3nt: TGTGCCAGCAGCTTAGGGGCTGGAAACACCATATATTTT

abundance: .
v_gene: TRBV28
j_gene: TRBJ1-4
d_gene: .
CDR3aa: CASSSPGRGEKLFF
CDR3nt: TGTGCCAGCAGTTCACCCGGCAGGGGTGAAAAACTGTTTTTT

abundance: .
v_gene: TRBV6-5
j_gene: TRBJ2-7
d_gene: .
CDR3aa: CASRGDSYEQYF
CDR3nt: TGTGCCAGCAGGGGCGACTCCTACGAGCAGTACTTC

abundance: few
v_gene: TRBV9
j_gene: TRBJ2-7
d_gene: TRBD2
CDR3aa: CASSLTSGGDEQYF
CDR3nt: TGTGCCAGCAGCTTGACTAGCGGGGGGGACGAGCAGTACTTC

abundance: few
v_gene: TRBV7-2
j_gene: TRBJ1-1
d_gene: TRBD1
CDR3aa: CASSVHSDRAAAFF
CDR3nt: TGTGCCAGCAGCGTACACTCGGACAGGGCAGCAGCTTTCTTT

abundance: .
v_gene: TRBV5-1
j_gene: TRBJ2-1
d_gene: TRBD2
CDR3aa: CASSDSGAHNEQFF
CDR3nt: TGCGCCAGCAGCGATAGCGGGGCCCACAATGAGCAGTTCTTC

abundance: .
v_gene: TRBV19
j_gene: TRBJ1-1
d_gene: TRBD1
CDR3aa: CASSPGTGVMNTEAFF
CDR3nt: TGTGCCAGTTCCCCCGGGACAGGAGTCATGAACACTGAAGCTTTCTTT

abundance: .
v_gene: TRBV28
j_gene: TRBJ1-2
d_gene: .
CDR3aa: CASSLSDPLQGFAYTF
CDR3nt: TGTGCCAGCAGTTTATCTGACCCCCTACAGGGTTTTGCCTACACCTTC

abundance: .
v_gene: TRBV19
j_gene: TRBJ2-7
d_gene: .
CDR3aa: CASNGPAGKSYEQYF
CDR3nt: TGTGCCAGTAATGGACCGGCGGGAAAGTCCTACGAGCAGTACTTC

abundance: .
v_gene: TRBV7-3
j_gene: TRBJ2-6
d_gene: .
CDR3aa: CASRTANNVLTF
CDR3nt: TGTGCCAGCAGAACAGCCAACAACGTCCTGACTTTC

abundance: .
v_gene: TRBV15
j_gene: TRBJ1-5
d_gene: .
CDR3aa: CATSSFFFSNQPQHF
CDR3nt: TGTGCCACCAGCAGTTTCTTTTTTAGCAATCAGCCCCAGCATTTT

abundance: .
v_gene: TRBV11-2
j_gene: TRBJ2-1
d_gene: TRBD2
CDR3aa: CASSSLGLASSYNEQFF
CDR3nt: TGTGCCAGCAGCTCTCTAGGACTAGCGAGCTCCTACAATGAGCAGTTCTTC

abundance: .
v_gene: TRBV18
j_gene: TRBJ2-3
d_gene: TRBD1
CDR3aa: CASSVTGGAGTDTQYF
CDR3nt: TGTGCCAGCTCAGTAACAGGGGGCGCCGGCACAGATACGCAGTATTTT

abundance: few
v_gene: TRBV2
j_gene: TRBJ2-5
d_gene: TRBD2
CDR3aa: CASTFIAGPQETQYF
CDR3nt: TGTGCCAGCACCTTCATAGCGGGGCCCCAAGAGACCCAGTACTTC

abundance: .
v_gene: TRBV19
j_gene: TRBJ1-2
d_gene: .
CDR3aa: CASTNSNYGYTF
CDR3nt: TGTGCCAGTACCAACAGTAACTATGGCTACACCTTC

abundance: .
v_gene: TRBV6-5
j_gene: TRBJ1-5
d_gene: TRBD1
CDR3aa: CASSYYPDRDQPQHF
CDR3nt: TGTGCCAGCAGTTACTACCCGGACAGGGACCAGCCCCAGCATTTT

abundance: .
v_gene: TRBV28
j_gene: TRBJ1-1
d_gene: .
CDR3aa: CASSVTLPGTEAFF
CDR3nt: TGTGCCAGCAGCGTAACTCTTCCCGGGACTGAAGCTTTCTTT

abundance: .
v_gene: TRBV7-9
j_gene: TRBJ1-1
d_gene: TRBD1
CDR3aa: CASSPRTGRNTEAFF
CDR3nt: TGTGCCAGCAGCCCCCGGACAGGGCGGAACACTGAAGCTTTCTTT

abundance: .
v_gene: TRBV21-1
j_gene: TRBJ2-6
d_gene: .
CDR3aa: CASSKFSRHSGANVLTF
CDR3nt: TGTGCCAGCAGCAAATTCAGCCGCCACTCTGGGGCCAACGTCCTGACTTTC

abundance: many
v_gene: TRBV5-4
j_gene: TRBJ2-7
d_gene: .
CDR3aa: CASSFRENSYEQYF
CDR3nt: TGTGCCAGCAGCTTTCGGGAAAACTCCTACGAGCAGTACTTC

abundance: .
v_gene: TRBV28
j_gene: TRBJ2-3
d_gene: TRBD2
CDR3aa: CASSFGISSGGPSTDTQYF
CDR3nt: TGTGCCAGCAGTTTCGGGATTAGTAGCGGGGGACCTAGCACAGATACGCAGTATTTT

abundance: .
v_gene: TRBV9
j_gene: TRBJ2-1
d_gene: .
CDR3aa: CASSVVSSLAYNEQFF
CDR3nt: TGTGCCAGCAGCGTAGTATCCTCCTTGGCATACAATGAGCAGTTCTTC

abundance: .
v_gene: TRBV4-2
j_gene: TRBJ2-1
d_gene: .
CDR3aa: CASSVNRDNEQFF
CDR3nt: TGTGCCAGCAGCGTCAACAGGGACAATGAGCAGTTCTTC

abundance: .
v_gene: TRBV28
j_gene: TRBJ1-1
d_gene: .
CDR3aa: CASGLGNTEAFF
CDR3nt: TGTGCCAGTGGACTGGGGAACACTGAAGCTTTCTTT

abundance: .
v_gene: TRBV6-5
j_gene: TRBJ1-1
d_gene: .
CDR3aa: CASSEDPNAEAFF
CDR3nt: TGTGCCAGCAGTGAAGACCCGAACGCTGAAGCTTTCTTT

abundance: few
v_gene: TRBV19
j_gene: TRBJ1-5
d_gene: TRBD1
CDR3aa: CASSIMGTANQPQHF
CDR3nt: TGTGCCAGTAGTATAATGGGGACAGCCAATCAGCCCCAGCATTTT

abundance: .
v_gene: TRBV2
j_gene: TRBJ1-1
d_gene: .
CDR3aa: CASSEVVAFF
CDR3nt: TGTGCCAGCAGTGAAGTGGTAGCTTTCTTT

abundance: .
v_gene: TRBV5-5
j_gene: TRBJ2-5
d_gene: .
CDR3aa: CASSFRDLVRTQYF
CDR3nt: TGTGCCAGCAGCTTTCGGGATCTGGTTAGGACCCAGTACTTC

abundance: .
v_gene: TRBV18
j_gene: TRBJ1-5
d_gene: .
CDR3aa: CASSPPGGRNQPQHF
CDR3nt: TGTGCCAGCTCACCACCCGGGGGTCGGAATCAGCCCCAGCATTTT

abundance: .
v_gene: TRBV19
j_gene: TRBJ1-1
d_gene: TRBD1
CDR3aa: CASSRQGGDTEAFF
CDR3nt: TGTGCCAGTAGTCGACAGGGGGGCGACACTGAAGCTTTCTTT

abundance: few
v_gene: TRBV7-2
j_gene: TRBJ2-3
d_gene: .
CDR3aa: CASRASLDTQYF
CDR3nt: TGTGCCAGCAGGGCTAGTCTTGATACGCAGTATTTT

abundance: .
v_gene: TRBV5-1
j_gene: TRBJ1-2
d_gene: .
CDR3aa: CASSLDGRDHYGYTF
CDR3nt: TGCGCCAGCAGCTTGGACGGCAGGGATCACTATGGCTACACCTTC

abundance: .
v_gene: TRBV19
j_gene: TRBJ2-1
d_gene: .
CDR3aa: CASSIGRTAYITYNEQFF
CDR3nt: TGTGCCAGTAGTATTGGGCGGACAGCATACATTACTTACAATGAGCAGTTCTTC

abundance: .
v_gene: TRBV9
j_gene: TRBJ2-7
d_gene: .
CDR3aa: CASSVGRINYEQYF
CDR3nt: TGTGCCAGCAGCGTAGGGCGGATTAACTACGAGCAGTACTTC

abundance: .
v_gene: TRBV23-1
j_gene: TRBJ1-2
d_gene: .
CDR3aa: CASSQRGGSGDHPSANYGYTF
CDR3nt: TGCGCCAGCAGTCAACGAGGGGGAAGCGGGGATCATCCCTCAGCTAACTATGGCTACACCTTC

abundance: once
v_gene: TRBV5-8
j_gene: TRBJ2-3
d_gene: TRBD2
CDR3aa: CASSLEGLAVSTDTQYF
CDR3nt: TGTGCCAGCAGCCTGGAGGGACTAGCGGTATCCACAGATACGCAGTATTTT

abundance: .
v_gene: TRBV2
j_gene: TRBJ1-1
d_gene: .
CDR3aa: CASRLRHVNTEAFF
CDR3nt: TGTGCCAGCAGACTGAGACACGTGAACACTGAAGCTTTCTTT

abundance: .
v_gene: TRBV2
j_gene: TRBJ2-3
d_gene: .
CDR3aa: CASSLLARGAGTQYF
CDR3nt: TGTGCCAGCAGTTTGCTAGCGCGAGGCGCGGGTACGCAGTATTTT

abundance: .
v_gene: TRBV18
j_gene: TRBJ1-2
d_gene: TRBD1
CDR3aa: CASSPPGQGDYGYTF
CDR3nt: TGTGCCAGCTCACCCCCCGGACAGGGAGACTATGGCTACACCTTC

abundance: .
v_gene: TRBV6-5
j_gene: TRBJ2-5
d_gene: .
CDR3aa: CASSSWETQYF
CDR3nt: TGTGCCAGCAGCTCCTGGGAGACCCAGTACTTC

abundance: .
v_gene: TRBV7-2
j_gene: TRBJ2-4
d_gene: TRBD1
CDR3aa: CASSLTRDRAKNIQYF
CDR3nt: TGTGCCAGCAGCTTGACCCGGGACAGGGCCAAAAACATTCAGTACTTC

abundance: once
v_gene: TRBV2
j_gene: TRBJ2-7
d_gene: .
CDR3aa: CASSEVGASGKFYEQYF
CDR3nt: TGTGCCAGCAGTGAAGTGGGGGCGAGCGGGAAATTTTACGAGCAGTACTTC

abundance: .
v_gene: TRBV6-1
j_gene: TRBJ2-1
d_gene: .
CDR3aa: CASSYKQGYEQFF
CDR3nt: TGTGCCAGCAGTTATAAACAGGGTTATGAGCAGTTCTTC

abundance: .
v_gene: TRBV6-6
j_gene: TRBJ1-2
d_gene: .
CDR3aa: CASSYEGDGYTF
CDR3nt: TGTGCCAGCAGTTACGAGGGGGACGGCTACACCTTC

abundance: once
v_gene: TRBV9
j_gene: TRBJ1-1
d_gene: .
CDR3aa: CASSVASGDPEAFF
CDR3nt: TGTGCCAGCAGCGTAGCCAGCGGTGATCCTGAAGCTTTCTTT

abundance: .
v_gene: TRBV2
j_gene: TRBJ2-1
d_gene: .
CDR3aa: CASSEWGFQFF
CDR3nt: TGTGCCAGCAGTGAATGGGGGTTCCAGTTCTTC

abundance: few
v_gene: TRBV2
j_gene: TRBJ1-5
d_gene: TRBD1
CDR3aa: CASNLQGASNQPQHF
CDR3nt: TGTGCCAGCAATCTACAGGGGGCGAGCAATCAGCCCCAGCATTTT